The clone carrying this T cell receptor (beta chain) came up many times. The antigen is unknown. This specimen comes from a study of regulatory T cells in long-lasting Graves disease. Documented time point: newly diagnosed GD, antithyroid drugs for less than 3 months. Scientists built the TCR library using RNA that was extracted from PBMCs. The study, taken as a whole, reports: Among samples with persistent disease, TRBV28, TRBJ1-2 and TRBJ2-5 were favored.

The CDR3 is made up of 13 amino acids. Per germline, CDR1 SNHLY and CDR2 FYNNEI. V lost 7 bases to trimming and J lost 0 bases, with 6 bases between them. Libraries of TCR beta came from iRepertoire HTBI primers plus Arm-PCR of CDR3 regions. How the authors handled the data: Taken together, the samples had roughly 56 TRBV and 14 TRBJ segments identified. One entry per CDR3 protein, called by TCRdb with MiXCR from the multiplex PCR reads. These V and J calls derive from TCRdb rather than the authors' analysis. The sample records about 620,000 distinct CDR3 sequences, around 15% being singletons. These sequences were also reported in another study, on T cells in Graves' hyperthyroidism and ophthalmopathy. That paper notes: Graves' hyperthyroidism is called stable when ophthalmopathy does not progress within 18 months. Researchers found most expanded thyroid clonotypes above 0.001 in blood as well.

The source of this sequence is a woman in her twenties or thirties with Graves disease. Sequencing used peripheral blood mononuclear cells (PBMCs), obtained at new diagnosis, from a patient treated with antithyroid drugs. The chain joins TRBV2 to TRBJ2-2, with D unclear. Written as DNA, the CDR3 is TGTGCCAGCAACATTGCGAACACCGGGGAGCTGTTTTTT. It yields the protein CASNIANTGELFF.